Following are 23 T cell receptor beta chains from one sample sequenced in a study of identical twins. Each CDR3 protein gets one entry after TCRdb re-called the 5' RACE reads with MiXCR. The sample lists 1.5 million to 2 million distinct CDR3 sequences; less than 40% were seen once. Sample: cord blood. All receptors derive from a newborn girl in good health.

This clonotype came up a few times. J is TRBJ2-5 and V is TRBV18, with 13 bases fitting TRBD2. J was trimmed by 5 bases and V by 4 bases; bases with no gene match: 10. CDR3 length: 17 residues. Germline V gene sequence: CDR1 KGHSH, CDR2 LQKENI. Here the CDR3 DNA reads TGTGCCAGCTCACGGCCGGGACTAGCGGGGAGTCTGGAGACCCAGTACTTC. Translated: CASSRPGLAGSLETQYF.

The chain has TRBV10-3 and TRBJ1-2; the D gene is possibly TRBD1 (5 bases). Deletions cut 4 bases from V and 6 bases from J, with 18 bases between. Per the germline V gene, CDR1 is ENHRY and CDR2 is SYGVKD. The CDR3 spans 15 residues. This chain's CDR3 is CAISGGGVNSDGYTF. The CDR3 nucleotides are TGTGCCATCAGTGGGGGAGGGGTGAATTCGGATGGCTACACCTTC.

This chain links TRBV18 with TRBJ2-2, with D maybe TRBD1 (5 bases). Germline CDR1 and CDR2: KGHSH and LQKENI. This CDR3 has 16 amino acids. Trimming removed 5 bases from V and 3 bases from J, with 16 bases in between. The CDR3 reads CASSEYVQGYTGELFF. The CDR3 bases are TGTGCCAGCTCAGAATACGTCCAGGGATACACCGGGGAGCTGTTTTTT. Filled out from reference TRBV18 and TRBJ2-2, the complete variable domain reads NAGVMQNPRHLVRRRGQEARLRCSPMKGHSHVYWYRQLPEEGLKFMVYLQKENIIDESGMPKERFSAEFPKEGPSILRIQQVVRGDSAAYFCASSEYVQGYTGELFFGEGSRLTVL.

This clonotype was detected only a few times. The gene calls are TRBV9 and TRBJ2-1, with D hard to call. The CDR3 is 14 residues long. The V and J ends lost 2 bases and 0 bases respectively, with 6 bases between them. Looked up from germline, CDR1 is SGDLS and CDR2 is YYNGEE. The CDR3 nucleotides are TGTGCCAGCAGCGTCACCCTCTCCTACAATGAGCAGTTCTTC. Protein sequence: CASSVTLSYNEQFF.

The CDR3 loop reads CASSVRGGGNIQYF. As DNA, the CDR3 is TGTGCCAGCAGTGTGAGGGGCGGAGGAAACATTCAGTACTTC. This chain joins TRBV2 and TRBJ2-4, with D possibly being TRBD1 or TRBD2 (5 bases each). Germline CDR1 is SNHLY and CDR2 is FYNNEI. The V and J ends lost 4 bases and 6 bases respectively, with 13 bases between them. This CDR3 has 14 amino acids.

This clonotype was seen a few times. The chain employs TRBV7-6 and TRBJ2-3; no clear D. V was cut by 1 base and J by 4 bases, with 12 bases left in between. The germline V gene encodes CDR1 SGHVS and CDR2 FNYEAQ. The CDR3 contains 15 residues. CDR3 sequence (DNA): TGTGCCAGCAGCTTAGGAGGCTCTCTTGCAGATACGCAGTATTTT. The encoded protein is CASSLGGSLADTQYF. Based on the CDR3 plus reference TRBV7-6 and TRBJ2-3, the full variable domain is GAGVSQSPRYKVTKRGQDVALRCDPISGHVSLYWYRQALGQGPEFLTYFNYEAQQDKSGLPNDRFSAERPEGSISTLTIQRTEQRDSAMYRCASSLGGSLADTQYFGPGTRLTVL.

A few counts support this clonotype. The chain employs TRBV5-1 and TRBJ2-5; possible D gene TRBD1, 5 bases. CDR1 and CDR2 from the germline V gene are SGHRS and YFSETQ. With 0 bases removed from V and 4 bases from J, the gap between germline ends came to 13 bases. The length of the CDR3 is 15 residues. CDR3 sequence (DNA): TGCGCCAGCAGCTTGGCCCCAGGGATAGGAGAGACCCAGTACTTC. It codes for CASSLAPGIGETQYF.

This clonotype appeared a few times. V gene TRBV4-1 combines with J gene TRBJ2-7; weak D call: TRBD2 (6 bases). V was shortened by 1 base and J by 6 bases, with 13 bases between the two germline ends. The germline V gene encodes CDR1 MGHRA and CDR2 YSYEKL. The CDR3 sequence is 14 residues long. DNA of the CDR3: TGCGCCAGCAGCCAAGTTACTAGCCAAGGCGAGCAGTACTTC. Its protein is CASSQVTSQGEQYF.

This clonotype was seen a few times. The gene calls are TRBV20-1 and TRBJ2-7; D may be TRBD1 or TRBD2 (5 bases each). CDR3 size: 12 residues. V lost 4 bases to trimming and J lost 7 bases, with 14 bases between them. The germline CDR1 and CDR2 sequences are DFQATT and SNEGSKA (reference sequence). The CDR3 region has the DNA TGCAGTGCTAAGCTCAGGGAGCGGGAGCAGTACTTC. Residues: CSAKLREREQYF.

This clonotype has just a few counts. The V gene is TRBV20-1, the J gene TRBJ1-2; 11 bases are a match to TRBD1. J gave up 8 bases and V 6 bases, and 8 bases lay outside the gene matches. CDR1 is DFQATT and CDR2 is SNEGSKA in the germline V gene (reference sequence). This CDR3 contains 13 residues. The DNA for the CDR3 is TGCAGTGCCCCGGACAGGGGGCGTCGAGGCTACACCTTC. Encoded protein: CSAPDRGRRGYTF.

As regards this clonotype: A much larger clone differs by one base, so this may be a read error. V usage is TRBV21-1 and J usage is TRBJ2-5. TRBV21-1 is deemed a pseudogene. This CDR3 has 12 residues. CDR3 loop: CANSKGQETQYF. The CDR3 coding sequence is TGTGCCAACAGCAAGGGTCAGGAGACCCAGTACTTC.

With regard to this clonotype: Sequence at one end of the junction differs from germline and may be a read error. The chain has TRBV12-3 or TRBV12-4 and TRBJ2-3; D gene uncertain. The CDR3 covers 12 residues. The CDR3 region is CASSLNTDMQYF. The CDR3 bases are TGTGCCAGCAGTTTGAACACAGATATGCAGTATTTT.

The J gene is TRBJ2-3, the V gene TRBV2; 9 bases align to TRBD1. Germline V gene lookup returns CDR1 SNHLY and CDR2 FYNNEI. This CDR3 comprises 15 residues. V was clipped by 5 bases and J by 5 bases; unmatched bases: 8. Written as DNA, the CDR3 is TGTGCCAGCAGTCTAGTCCCGGGACAGGGAGATACGCAGTATTTT. Protein: CASSLVPGQGDTQYF.

This clonotype was observed a few times. V is TRBV28 and J is TRBJ1-4, with 10 nucleotides matching TRBD1. Trimming at V came to 4 bases and at J to 8 bases, leaving 10 bases not matched to a gene. Germline assignment: CDR1 MDHEN and CDR2 SYDVKM. The CDR3 is 16 amino acids. The CDR3 region is CASSSPGGQGREKLFF. DNA for the CDR3: TGTGCCAGCAGTTCGCCAGGGGGACAGGGGAGAGAAAAACTGTTTTTT.

The gene calls are TRBV20-1 and TRBJ2-1, with 11 bases lining up with TRBD2. Germline V gene sequence: CDR1 DFQATT, CDR2 SNEGSKA (reference sequence). The CDR3 consists of 14 residues. Trimming took 4 bases from V and 8 from J; bases not matched to a gene: 7. The CDR3 region is CSAKIAGGPHEQFF. CDR3 coding DNA: TGCAGTGCTAAAATAGCGGGAGGGCCACATGAGCAGTTCTTC.

At least ten counts were recorded for this clonotype. The rearrangement uses TRBV10-3 and TRBJ2-7; 11 nucleotides agree with TRBD1. The V and J ends lost 4 bases and 4 bases, in that order; junction bases with no gene match: 3. The CDR3 spans 14 residues. Germline V gene data show CDR1 as ENHRY and CDR2 as SYGVKD. CDR3 loop: CAISGDRGSYEQYF. DNA for the CDR3: TGTGCCATCAGTGGGGACAGGGGGTCTTACGAGCAGTACTTC.

There are a few counts of this clonotype. The rearrangement links TRBV5-1 to TRBJ2-7; TRBD1 is a possible D gene (5 bases). CDR3 length: 13 amino acids. From germline, CDR1 is SGHRS and CDR2 YFSETQ. V lost 6 bases and J 1 base, leaving 11 bases between the germline ends. The CDR3 protein is CASTDTSSYEQYF. Here the CDR3 DNA reads TGCGCCAGCACGGACACCTCTTCCTACGAGCAGTACTTC. The full variable domain, rest sourced from reference TRBV5-1 and TRBJ2-7, is KAGVTQTPRYLIKTRGQQVTLSCSPISGHRSVSWYQQTPGQGLQFLFEYFSETQRNKGNFPGRFSGRQFSNSRSEMNVSTLELGDSALYLCASTDTSSYEQYFGPGTRLTVT.

The chain has TRBV25-1 and TRBJ2-3; 7 nucleotides line up with TRBD2. J gave up 2 bases and V 3 bases, and 11 bases lay outside the gene matches. This CDR3 is built from 17 residues. Looked up from germline, CDR1 is MGHDK and CDR2 is SYGVNS. CDR3 in DNA: TGTGCCAGCAGTGACCCCCTCCCAGGGAGGGCCACAGATACGCAGTATTTT. This encodes CASSDPLPGRATDTQYF.

This chain joins TRBV20-1 and TRBJ1-5, with D possibly matching TRBD1 (5 bases). CDR3 length equals 15 residues. The V gene lost 3 bases and the J gene lost 0 bases, with 12 bases spanning the gap. Germline V gene sequence: CDR1 DFQATT, CDR2 SNEGSKA (reference sequence). The CDR3 bases are TGCAGTGCTAGGTCAGGGCAGGATAGCAATCAGCCCCAGCATTTT. This sequence encodes CSARSGQDSNQPQHF.

V and J are TRBV4-1 and TRBJ1-2; D possibly corresponds to TRBD1 (5 bases). CDR1 and CDR2 (germline): MGHRA, YSYEKL. The CDR3 consists of 18 residues. Trimming pared 4 bases from V and 0 bases from J, leaving 21 bases between. In DNA form, the CDR3 reads TGCGCCAGCAGCCGACTAATGCACGCAGGGAGGGCTAACTATGGCTACACCTTC. This sequence encodes CASSRLMHAGRANYGYTF.

This clonotype was detected ten times or more. The rearrangement joins TRBV29-1 to TRBJ2-1; the D is unclear. The CDR3 loop spans 14 amino acids. V dropped 4 bases and J dropped 2 bases, with 12 bases sitting between them. Germline CDR1 SQVTM, CDR2 ANQGSEA. CDR3: CSVGFVLAYNEQFF. The CDR3 bases are TGCAGCGTTGGCTTCGTCCTAGCCTACAATGAGCAGTTCTTC.

The chain employs TRBV10-2 and TRBJ1-1; no clear D. The CDR3 spans 15 residues. The germline V gene encodes CDR1 WSHSY and CDR2 SAAADI. Trimming left V 6 bases short and J 1 base short, with 15 bases between. As DNA, the CDR3 is TGCGCCAGCAGCAACCTTGGACGGCCGAACACTGAAGCTTTCTTT. Protein sequence: CASSNLGRPNTEAFF.

This chain connects TRBV4-1 to TRBJ1-1; maybe TRBD1 (5 bases). The CDR3 consists of 12 residues. V lost 3 bases and J lost 11, with 13 bases in between. From germline, CDR1 is MGHRA and CDR2 YSYEKL. The CDR3, as DNA: TGCGCCAGCAGCCAGAAAGGGGAGACCGCTTTCTTT. This translates into CASSQKGETAFF.